Described below is a single T cell receptor (beta chain) sequence and its context. Its target is unknown. This PCR relied on a set of 60 Vbeta primers and 13 Jbeta primers. The repertoire was sequenced with immunoSEQ multiplex PCR; TCRdb's copy has only in-frame clones and lacks some. Of fewer than 150,000 clones in the sample, around 77% are singletons; the top ten hold about 4.9%. The CDR3 contains 17 residues. The V segment lost 6 bases and the J segment 0 bases; nucleotides outside the gene matches: 9. Germline-derived CDR1 and CDR2 are LNHDA and SQIVND (reference sequence). This entry comes from a study of cytomegalovirus exposure and HLA in healthy donors. Looking at the study overall: Prior work identified 95 million to 120 million unique TCR beta sequences in some 200 million T cells.

General study points: Productive status was seen about 90% or about 30% of the time for most TCR beta V segments in an earlier analysis. 164 TCR beta chains were listed as cytomegalovirus-associated. In a later analysis, parvovirus B19, influenza, CMV and Epstein-Barr virus appeared linked to several top co-occurrence clusters.

This clonotype was obtained from a man between 25 and 39 years old in good health. V gene TRBV19 combines with J gene TRBJ2-3; TRBD2 matches at 10 bases. What was sequenced was PBMCs. This CDR3 reads CASSPDPSGGSTDTQYF. The CDR3 DNA is TGTGCCAGTAGCCCCGACCCTAGCGGGGGTAGCACAGATACGCAGTATTTT.